These 32 T cell receptor beta chains were all obtained from the same sample, sequenced in a study of cytomegalovirus exposure and HLA in healthy donors. The protocol was immunoSEQ multiplex PCR, while the TCRdb copy is restricted to in-frame clones and leaves out a portion. This sample has roughly 270,000 clones, with 70% to 90% found just once. Input material: PBMCs. The source is a woman between 18 and 29 years old in good health and CMV-seronegative.

This chain links TRBV5-6 with TRBJ1-4; D ambiguous. Deletions cut 2 bases from V and 8 bases from J, with 10 bases between. The length of the CDR3 is 13 residues. Germline V gene lookup returns CDR1 SGHDT and CDR2 YYEEEE. The CDR3 sequence is CASSFQLSEKLFF. DNA for the CDR3: TGTGCCAGCAGCTTTCAACTTTCGGAAAAACTGTTTTTT. Filled out from reference TRBV5-6 and TRBJ1-4, the complete variable domain reads DAGVTQSPTHLIKTRGQQVTLRCSPKSGHDTVSWYQQALGQGPQFIFQYYEEEERQRGNFPDRFSGHQFPNYSSELNVNALLLGDSALYLCASSFQLSEKLFFGSGTQLSVL.

This chain links TRBV30 with TRBJ2-7; weak D call: TRBD1 (6 bases). Between the trimmed V and J ends, which lost 2 bases and 7 bases, there was a span of 24 bases. The germline V gene has CDR1 GTSNPN and CDR2 SVGIG (reference sequence). The CDR3 consists of 16 residues. CDR3 sequence reads: CAWSPSTGHNSREQYF. In DNA, the CDR3 is TGTGCCTGGAGTCCGAGCACAGGGCACAACTCAAGAGAGCAGTACTTC. Combining the CDR3 with reference TRBV30 and TRBJ2-7 gives the whole variable domain SQTIHQWPATLVQPVGSPLSLECTVEGTSNPNLYWYRQAAGRGLQLLFYSVGIGQISSEVPQNLSASRPQDRQFILSSKKLLLSDSGFYLCAWSPSTGHNSREQYFGPGTRLTVT.

J is TRBJ1-1 and V is TRBV18; tentatively, D is TRBD1 (5 bases). The CDR3 has 15 amino acids. Germline loops: CDR1 KGHSH, CDR2 LQKENI. V gave up 4 bases and J gave up 1 base, with 13 bases separating them. The CDR3 here is CASSHPPGGNTEAFF. The CDR3 nucleotides read TGTGCCAGCTCACACCCCCCGGGGGGGAACACTGAAGCTTTCTTT.

The chain combines TRBV10-2 with TRBJ2-7; no firm D call. This CDR3 comprises 14 residues. Germline lookup yields CDR1 WSHSY and CDR2 SAAADI. Trimming removed 6 bases at V and 2 bases at J, with 14 bases between. The CDR3 reads CASRGSQLTYEQYF. The CDR3 bases are TGCGCCAGCAGAGGTAGCCAGTTAACCTACGAGCAGTACTTC.

This chain joins TRBV10-3 and TRBJ2-7, with TRBD2 identical over 10 bases. The germline gives CDR1 ENHRY, CDR2 SYGVKD. The CDR3 is made up of 14 amino acids. Unmatched junction bases numbered 2, after V lost 3 bases and J lost 3 bases. CDR3 sequence: CAISDASGSYEQYF. CDR3 in DNA: TGTGCCATCAGTGACGCTAGCGGGAGCTACGAGCAGTACTTC.

The genes are TRBV10-3 and TRBJ2-2; 16 nucleotides line up with TRBD2. The V and J ends lost 6 bases and 6 bases, in that order; junction bases with no gene match: 10. The CDR3 covers 18 residues. Germline CDR1 and CDR2: ENHRY and SYGVKD. DNA for the CDR3: TGTGCCATCAGCCAAAAAGGGGGACTAGCGGGAGGGGCCGGGGAGCTGTTTTTT. Its protein product is CAISQKGGLAGGAGELFF.

The J gene is TRBJ2-7, the V gene TRBV7-9, with D perhaps TRBD1 (6 bases). Trimming pared 1 base from V and 5 bases from J, leaving 15 bases between. Germline V CDR1 and CDR2: SEHNR, FQNEAQ (reference sequence). There are 15 residues in the CDR3. The CDR3 DNA reads as TGTGCCAGCAGCTTAGTTGTAGGGGGTTTCCACGAGCAGTACTTC. This encodes CASSLVVGGFHEQYF.

The chain employs TRBV9 and TRBJ1-4; unclear D gene. V shed 4 bases and J shed 6 bases, with 19 bases lying between them. Germline CDR1 is SGDLS and CDR2 is YYNGEE. CDR3 size: 16 residues. CDR3 coding DNA: TGTGCCAGCAGCCGAGGTGGAGGAGTTGGGTATGAAAAACTGTTTTTT. Translating gives CASSRGGGVGYEKLFF. The full variable domain, completed using reference TRBV9 and TRBJ1-4, is DSGVTQTPKHLITATGQRVTLRCSPRSGDLSVYWYQQSLDQGLQFLIQYYNGEERAKGNILERFSAQQFPDLHSELNLSSLELGDSALYFCASSRGGGVGYEKLFFGSGTQLSVL.

This clone showed up just a few times. The chain carries TRBV5-6 and TRBJ1-5, with D hard to call. The V gene's germline CDR1 is SGHDT and CDR2 YYEEEE. V was clipped by 3 bases and J by 7 bases, with 17 bases between them. CDR3 size: 15 residues. This CDR3 reads CASSSPWGSGQPQHF. The CDR3, as DNA: TGTGCCAGCAGCTCCCCTTGGGGATCGGGGCAGCCCCAGCATTTT.

V gene TRBV30 combines with J gene TRBJ1-1, with D maybe TRBD1 (6 bases). From germline, CDR1 is GTSNPN and CDR2 SVGIG (reference sequence). The length of the CDR3 is 11 residues. V was pared by 4 bases and J by 8 bases, with 11 bases between. In DNA, the CDR3 is TGTGCCTGGATTACCGGGACAGAAGCTTTCTTT. Its protein is CAWITGTEAFF. The entire variable domain, with the rest obtained from reference TRBV30 and TRBJ1-1, is as follows: SQTIHQWPATLVQPVGSPLSLECTVEGTSNPNLYWYRQAAGRGLQLLFYSVGIGQISSEVPQNLSASRPQDRQFILSSKKLLLSDSGFYLCAWITGTEAFFGQGTRLTVV.

A few counts support this clone. The chain employs TRBV2 and TRBJ1-1; D not certain. V lost 5 bases and J lost 0, with 10 bases in between. Germline V gives CDR1 SNHLY, CDR2 FYNNEI. The CDR3 length is 14 residues. The CDR3 bases are TGTGCCAGCAGTACGGGTGATATGAACACTGAAGCTTTCTTT. It encodes CASSTGDMNTEAFF.

The count of this clone is one. The rearrangement uses TRBV28 and TRBJ1-2, with D maybe TRBD1 (6 bases). CDR1 and CDR2 from the germline V gene are MDHEN and SYDVKM. The CDR3 is made up of 13 amino acids. Deletions cut 3 bases from V and 4 bases from J, with 9 bases between. CDR3 in DNA: TGTGCCAGCAGTTTGCAGGGGATCTATGGCTACACCTTC. Translating it yields CASSLQGIYGYTF.

The chain is built from TRBV28 and TRBJ2-1, with 7 bases aligning to TRBD1. The J segment lost 0 bases and the V segment lost 5 bases, leaving 10 bases of the junction unmatched. The germline gives CDR1 MDHEN, CDR2 SYDVKM. The CDR3 is 17 residues long. For the CDR3, the DNA is TGTGCCAGCAGTCAGTGGACAGGCCTCAGCTCCTACAATGAGCAGTTCTTC. Protein product: CASSQWTGLSSYNEQFF.

The chain has TRBV19 and TRBJ2-7, with TRBD2 as a possible D gene (5 bases). The germline V and J ends were trimmed by 10 bases and 3 bases, with 13 bases remaining between them. The CDR3 extends over 12 amino acids. Germline assignment: CDR1 LNHDA and CDR2 SQIVND (reference sequence). The CDR3 DNA follows: TGTGCCACTGGGGTCGGGAACTACGAGCAGTACTTC. Protein: CATGVGNYEQYF.

This chain links TRBV9 with TRBJ1-1, with D perhaps matching TRBD1 (5 bases). In germline, CDR1 is SGDLS, CDR2 YYNGEE. The V end was cut by 0 bases, the J end by 1 base, with 10 bases between. CDR3 length: 15 residues. CDR3 amino acids: CASSVGPGGNTEAFF. CDR3 DNA: TGTGCCAGCAGCGTAGGGCCCGGGGGGAACACTGAAGCTTTCTTT.

The chain recombines TRBV4-1 with TRBJ1-4, with 7 bases fitting TRBD1. Germline assignment: CDR1 MGHRA and CDR2 YSYEKL. V lost 4 bases, J lost 3 bases, and 5 bases stayed unmatched. The CDR3 loop spans 15 amino acids. The DNA of the CDR3 is TGCGCCAGCAGCCCCGGGGACAGACCTAATGAAAAACTGTTTTTT. This sequence encodes CASSPGDRPNEKLFF.

The chain is built from TRBV28 and TRBJ1-2; D is perhaps TRBD1 (6 bases). The CDR3 loop spans 21 amino acids. The germline V and J ends were trimmed by 6 bases and 2 bases, with 34 bases remaining between them. CDR1 is MDHEN and CDR2 is SYDVKM in the germline V gene. In nucleotides, the CDR3 is TGTGCCAGCAGCGACGTAAGGGGGTTTAGTGGTTTAGTCGGGGCCAACTATGGCTACACCTTC. Translating it yields CASSDVRGFSGLVGANYGYTF.

The rearrangement links TRBV5-4 to TRBJ1-1; TRBD1 aligns across 8 bases. The CDR3 extends over 12 amino acids. The J segment lost 1 base and the V segment lost 9 bases, leaving 2 bases of the junction unmatched. Germline V gene data show CDR1 as SGHNT and CDR2 as YYREEE (reference sequence). CDR3 DNA: TGTGCCACAGGGACAGGGAACACTGAAGCTTTCTTT. Encoded protein: CATGTGNTEAFF.

The chain recombines TRBV2 with TRBJ2-2; 7 nucleotides agree with TRBD2. V was clipped by 5 bases and J by 7 bases; unmatched bases: 7. The CDR3 length is 14 residues. Germline V gives CDR1 SNHLY, CDR2 FYNNEI. CDR3 nucleotides: TGTGCCAGCAGTCCTAGGGAGCGGGGCGGGGAGCTGTTTTTT. It specifies CASSPRERGGELFF.

This clone occurred a few times. The V call is TRBV5-4, the J call TRBJ2-7, with D possibly matching TRBD1 (5 bases). From germline, CDR1 is SGHNT and CDR2 YYREEE (reference sequence). Trimming pared 3 bases from V and 2 bases from J, leaving 15 bases between. The CDR3 consists of 15 residues. The CDR3 reads CASSSGHDKAYEQYF. CDR3 nucleotides: TGTGCCAGCAGCTCCGGACACGATAAAGCCTACGAGCAGTACTTC.

The rearrangement links TRBV2 to TRBJ1-4, with 7 bases identical to TRBD1. V dropped 6 bases and J dropped 12; count of bases not matched to a gene: 19. The CDR3 contains 16 residues. Looked up from germline, CDR1 is SNHLY and CDR2 is FYNNEI. CDR3: CASRDRDSHNSVELFF. CDR3 bases: TGTGCCAGCAGGGATCGGGACAGCCATAACTCAGTGGAACTGTTTTTT.

Regarding this clone: The same CDR3 is also encoded by other DNA sequences in this sample. The chain combines TRBV10-3 with TRBJ1-5, with 7 bases fitting TRBD1. The CDR3 length is 14 residues. Germline values: CDR1 ENHRY, CDR2 SYGVKD. Unmatched junction bases numbered 5, after V lost 3 bases and J lost 6 bases. The CDR3 DNA reads as TGTGCCATCAGTGACCGACAGGGTGGTCAGCCCCAGCATTTT. Its translation is CAISDRQGGQPQHF.

This clone was detected only once. V usage is TRBV7-3 and J usage is TRBJ2-1; perhaps TRBD2 as D (5 bases). The germline CDR1 and CDR2 sequences are SGHTA and FQGTGA. V shed 5 bases and J shed 9 bases, with 11 bases lying between them. The CDR3 spans 12 residues. The DNA of the CDR3 is TGTGCCAGCAGCCCGATAGAGGGTGAGCAGTTCTTC. Translation gives CASSPIEGEQFF.

The chain links TRBV19 to TRBJ1-3, with D possibly matching TRBD1 (5 bases). Germline V gives CDR1 LNHDA, CDR2 SQIVND (reference sequence). V lost 1 base, J lost 2 bases, and 9 bases lay in between. The CDR3 runs 15 residues. CDR3 residues: CASSIADNPGNTIYF. CDR3 DNA: TGTGCCAGTAGTATAGCGGACAATCCTGGAAACACCATATATTTT.

The gene calls are TRBV5-6 and TRBJ2-7; 10 bases match TRBD1. The CDR3 is 17 residues long. J was trimmed by 0 bases and V by 6 bases; bases with no gene match: 12. CDR1 and CDR2 (germline): SGHDT, YYEEEE. The CDR3 DNA is TGTGCCAGCACCTTCTCGACAGGGGGCATCGGCTCCTACGAGCAGTACTTC. Its translation is CASTFSTGGIGSYEQYF.

V is TRBV2 and J is TRBJ2-1, with D possibly matching TRBD1 (6 bases). The V end lost 5 bases, the J end lost 10 bases, and 18 bases lay between the germline ends. From germline, CDR1 is SNHLY and CDR2 FYNNEI. The CDR3 contains 14 residues. The CDR3: CASSSSLRDREQFF. The CDR3 DNA follows: TGTGCCAGCAGTAGCTCCCTCCGAGACAGGGAGCAGTTCTTC.

In this sample, this clone turned up once. This chain joins TRBV28 and TRBJ2-7; D perhaps matches TRBD2 (6 bases). The germline V gene encodes CDR1 MDHEN and CDR2 SYDVKM. This CDR3 comprises 15 residues. V lost 6 bases to trimming and J lost 1 base, with 16 bases between them. CDR3: CASRGWRAVSYEQYF. In DNA form, the CDR3 reads TGTGCCAGCAGAGGGTGGAGGGCGGTGTCCTACGAGCAGTACTTC.

V usage is TRBV29-1 and J usage is TRBJ1-1, with a possible D match to TRBD1 (6 bases). The germline V and J ends were trimmed by 3 bases and 12 bases, with 20 bases remaining between them. This CDR3 contains 13 residues. From germline, CDR1 is SQVTM and CDR2 ANQGSEA. The CDR3 loop is CSVDRQAPRETFF. In nucleotides, the CDR3 is TGCAGCGTTGATCGACAGGCTCCCCGGGAAACTTTCTTT. Drawing the rest from reference TRBV29-1 and TRBJ1-1, the complete variable domain is SAVISQKPSRDICQRGTSLTIQCQVDSQVTMMFWYRQQPGQSLTLIATANQGSEATYESGFVIDKFPISRPNLTFSTLTVSNMSPEDSSIYLCSVDRQAPRETFFGQGTRLTVV.

The chain couples TRBV5-5 to TRBJ1-5; weak D call: TRBD1 (6 bases). V gave up 4 bases and J gave up 4 bases, with 18 bases separating them. Germline lookup yields CDR1 SGHKS and CDR2 YYEKEE (reference sequence). CDR3 size: 16 residues. CDR3 sequence reads: CASSRSGGQRNQPQHF. The CDR3 nucleotides are TGTGCCAGCAGCCGCTCGGGGGGGCAGAGGAATCAGCCCCAGCATTTT. The full variable domain, its missing parts supplied by reference TRBV5-5 and TRBJ1-5, is DAGVTQSPTHLIKTRGQQVTLRCSPISGHKSVSWYQQVLGQGPQFIFQYYEKEERGRGNFPDRFSARQFPNYSSELNVNALLLGDSALYLCASSRSGGQRNQPQHFGDGTRLSIL.

The rearrangement links TRBV19 to TRBJ1-2; perhaps TRBD1 as D (6 bases). The CDR3 totals 15 residues. CDR1 and CDR2 from the germline V gene are LNHDA and SQIVND (reference sequence). Trimming removed 4 bases at V and 0 bases at J, with 12 bases between. CDR3 residues: CASSTNRAANYGYTF. The CDR3 DNA reads as TGTGCCAGTAGTACCAACAGGGCAGCTAACTATGGCTACACCTTC.

The chain uses TRBV15 and TRBJ2-7; maybe TRBD1 (5 bases). With 0 bases removed from V and 0 bases from J, the gap between germline ends came to 15 bases. The germline gives CDR1 LNHNV, CDR2 YYDKDF (reference sequence). This CDR3 contains 17 residues. In DNA form, the CDR3 reads TGTGCCACCAGCAGAGATAGTCAGGGTCCTGGCTCCTACGAGCAGTACTTC. This encodes CATSRDSQGPGSYEQYF.

The chain employs TRBV5-1 and TRBJ2-7; 8 bases are shared with TRBD2. The CDR3 extends over 15 amino acids. In germline, CDR1 is SGHRS, CDR2 YFSETQ. V trimming: 3 bases; J trimming: 0 bases; junction bases outside the gene matches: 5. CDR3 DNA sequence: TGCGCCAGCAGCTCCCTAGCGGGCCCCTCCTACGAGCAGTACTTC. Translated, it gives CASSSLAGPSYEQYF.